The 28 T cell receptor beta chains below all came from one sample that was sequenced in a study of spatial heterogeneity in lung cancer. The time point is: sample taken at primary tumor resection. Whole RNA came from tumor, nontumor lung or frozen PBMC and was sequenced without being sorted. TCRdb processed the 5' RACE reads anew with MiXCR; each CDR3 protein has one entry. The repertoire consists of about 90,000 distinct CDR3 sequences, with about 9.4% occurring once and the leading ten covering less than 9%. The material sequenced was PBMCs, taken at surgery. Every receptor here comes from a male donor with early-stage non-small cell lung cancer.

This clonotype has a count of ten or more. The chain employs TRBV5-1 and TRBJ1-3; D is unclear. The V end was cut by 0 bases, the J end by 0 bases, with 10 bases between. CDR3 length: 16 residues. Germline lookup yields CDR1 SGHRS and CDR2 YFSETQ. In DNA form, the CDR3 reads TGCGCCAGCAGCTTGGATCCCGGGAACTCTGGAAACACCATATATTTT. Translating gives CASSLDPGNSGNTIYF. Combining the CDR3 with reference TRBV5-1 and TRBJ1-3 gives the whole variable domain KAGVTQTPRYLIKTRGQQVTLSCSPISGHRSVSWYQQTPGQGLQFLFEYFSETQRNKGNFPGRFSGRQFSNSRSEMNVSTLELGDSALYLCASSLDPGNSGNTIYFGEGSWLTVV.

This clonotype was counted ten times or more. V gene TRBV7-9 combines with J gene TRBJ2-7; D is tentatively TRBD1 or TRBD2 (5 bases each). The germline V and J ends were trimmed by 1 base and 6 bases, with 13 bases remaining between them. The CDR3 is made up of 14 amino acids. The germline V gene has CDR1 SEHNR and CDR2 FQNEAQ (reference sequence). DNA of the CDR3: TGTGCCAGCAGCTTAGGAGGGGCCCTCTCCGAGCAGTACTTC. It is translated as CASSLGGALSEQYF.

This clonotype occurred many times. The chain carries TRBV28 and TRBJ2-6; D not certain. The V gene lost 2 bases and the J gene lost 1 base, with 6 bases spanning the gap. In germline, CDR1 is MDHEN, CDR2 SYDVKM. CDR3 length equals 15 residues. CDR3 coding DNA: TGTGCCAGCAGTTTAGCGGCTTCTGGGGCCAACGTCCTGACTTTC. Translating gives CASSLAASGANVLTF.

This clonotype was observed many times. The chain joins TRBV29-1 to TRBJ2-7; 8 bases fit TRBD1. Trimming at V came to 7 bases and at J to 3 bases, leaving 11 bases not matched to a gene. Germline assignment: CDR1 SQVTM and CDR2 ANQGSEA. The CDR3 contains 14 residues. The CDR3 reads CSALQGASNYEQYF. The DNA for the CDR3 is TGCAGCGCATTGCAGGGGGCCTCTAACTACGAGCAGTACTTC.

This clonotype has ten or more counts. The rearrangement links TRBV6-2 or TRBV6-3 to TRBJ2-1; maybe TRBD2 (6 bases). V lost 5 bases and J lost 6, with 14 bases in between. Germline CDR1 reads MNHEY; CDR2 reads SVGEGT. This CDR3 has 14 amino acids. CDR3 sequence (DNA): TGTGCCAGCAGTCAGAAACTAGCCTCCAATGAGCAGTTCTTC. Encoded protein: CASSQKLASNEQFF.

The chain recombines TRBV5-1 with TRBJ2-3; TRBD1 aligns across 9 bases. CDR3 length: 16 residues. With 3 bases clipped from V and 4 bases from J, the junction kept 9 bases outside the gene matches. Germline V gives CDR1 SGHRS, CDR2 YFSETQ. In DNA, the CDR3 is TGCGCCAGCAGCTCCCAGGACAGGGGAGCGCCAGATACGCAGTATTTT. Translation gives CASSSQDRGAPDTQYF.

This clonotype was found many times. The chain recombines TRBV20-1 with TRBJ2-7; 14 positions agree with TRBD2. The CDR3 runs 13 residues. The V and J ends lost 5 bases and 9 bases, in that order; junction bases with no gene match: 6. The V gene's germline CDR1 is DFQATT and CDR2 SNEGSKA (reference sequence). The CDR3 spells CSAPGLAGEGQYF. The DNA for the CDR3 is TGCAGTGCTCCGGGACTAGCGGGAGAAGGGCAGTACTTC.

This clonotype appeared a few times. The CDR3 sequence: CAISGGQGLETQYF. The DNA for the CDR3 is TGTGCCATCAGTGGGGGACAGGGGTTAGAGACCCAGTACTTC. The chain employs TRBV10-3 and TRBJ2-5; TRBD1 matches at 10 bases. Trimming took 4 bases from V and 4 from J; bases not matched to a gene: 3. CDR3 length: 14 residues. CDR1 is ENHRY and CDR2 is SYGVKD in the germline V gene.

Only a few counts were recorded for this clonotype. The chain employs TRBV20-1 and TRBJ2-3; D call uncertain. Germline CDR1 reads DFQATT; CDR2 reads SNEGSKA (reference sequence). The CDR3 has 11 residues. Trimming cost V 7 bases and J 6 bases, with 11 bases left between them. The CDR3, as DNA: TGCAGTGTTCGTGTTCAGGATACGCAGTATTTT. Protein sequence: CSVRVQDTQYF.

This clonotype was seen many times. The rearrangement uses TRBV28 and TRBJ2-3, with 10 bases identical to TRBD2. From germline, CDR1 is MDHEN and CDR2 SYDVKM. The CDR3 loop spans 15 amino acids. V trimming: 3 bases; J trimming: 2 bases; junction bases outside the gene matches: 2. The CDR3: CASSLTSGYTDTQYF. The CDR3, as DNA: TGTGCCAGCAGTTTGACTAGCGGGTACACAGATACGCAGTATTTT.

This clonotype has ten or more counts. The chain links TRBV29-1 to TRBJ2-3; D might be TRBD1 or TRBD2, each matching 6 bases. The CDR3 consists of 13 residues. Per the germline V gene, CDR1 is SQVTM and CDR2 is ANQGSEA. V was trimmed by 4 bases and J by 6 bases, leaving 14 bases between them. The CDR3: CSVVRGAMDTQYF. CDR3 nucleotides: TGCAGCGTTGTAAGGGGGGCGATGGATACGCAGTATTTT.

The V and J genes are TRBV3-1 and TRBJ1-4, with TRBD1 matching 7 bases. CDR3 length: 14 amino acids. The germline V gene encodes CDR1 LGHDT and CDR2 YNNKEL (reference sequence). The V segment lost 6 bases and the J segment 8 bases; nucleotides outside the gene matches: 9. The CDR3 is CASSFTGVREKLFF. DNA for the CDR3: TGTGCCAGCAGTTTCACAGGGGTTAGGGAAAAACTGTTTTTT. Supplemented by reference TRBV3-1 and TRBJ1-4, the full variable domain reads DTAVSQTPKYLVTQMGNDKSIKCEQNLGHDTMYWYKQDSKKFLKIMFSYNNKELIINETVPNRFSPKSPDKAHLNLHINSLELGDSAVYFCASSFTGVREKLFFGSGTQLSVL.

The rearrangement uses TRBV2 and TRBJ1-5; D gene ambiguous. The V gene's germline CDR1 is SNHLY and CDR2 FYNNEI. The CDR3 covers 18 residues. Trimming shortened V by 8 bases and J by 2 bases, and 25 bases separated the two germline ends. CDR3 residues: CASAPHPSFLEGNQPQHF. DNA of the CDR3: TGTGCCAGCGCCCCGCACCCCTCGTTCCTTGAAGGCAATCAGCCCCAGCATTTT.

The CDR3 DNA is TGCAGCGTTGGGAAACCGGGGGCGGATACGCAGTATTTT. It translates to CSVGKPGADTQYF. The V and J genes are TRBV29-1 and TRBJ2-3; D possibly matches TRBD1 or TRBD2 (6 bases each). Trimming shortened V by 4 bases and J by 6 bases, and 14 bases separated the two germline ends. Germline-derived CDR1 and CDR2 are SQVTM and ANQGSEA. This CDR3 spans 13 amino acids.

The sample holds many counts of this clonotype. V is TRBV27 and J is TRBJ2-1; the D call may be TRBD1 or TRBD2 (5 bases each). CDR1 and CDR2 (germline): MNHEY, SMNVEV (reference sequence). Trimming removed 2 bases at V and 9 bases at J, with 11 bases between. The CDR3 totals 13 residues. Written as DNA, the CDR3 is TGTGCCAGCAGTTTACAGGGAGTGAGTGAGCAGTTCTTC. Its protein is CASSLQGVSEQFF.

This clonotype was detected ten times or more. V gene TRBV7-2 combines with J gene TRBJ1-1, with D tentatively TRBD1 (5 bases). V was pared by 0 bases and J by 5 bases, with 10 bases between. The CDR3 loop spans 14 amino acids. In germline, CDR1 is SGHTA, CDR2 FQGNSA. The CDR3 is CASSLAGVKTEAFF. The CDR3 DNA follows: TGTGCCAGCAGCTTAGCGGGGGTAAAAACTGAAGCTTTCTTT.

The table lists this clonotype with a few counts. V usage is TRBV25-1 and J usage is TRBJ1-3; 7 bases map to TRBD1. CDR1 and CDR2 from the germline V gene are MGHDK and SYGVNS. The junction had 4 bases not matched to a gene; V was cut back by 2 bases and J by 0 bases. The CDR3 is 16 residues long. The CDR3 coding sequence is TGTGCCAGCAGTGAAGACAGGGCCAGCTCTGGAAACACCATATATTTT. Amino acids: CASSEDRASSGNTIYF.

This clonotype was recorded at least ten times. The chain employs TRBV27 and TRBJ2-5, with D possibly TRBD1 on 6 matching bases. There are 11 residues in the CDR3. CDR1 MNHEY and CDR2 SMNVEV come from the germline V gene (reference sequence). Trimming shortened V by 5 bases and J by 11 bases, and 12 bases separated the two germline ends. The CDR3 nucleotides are TGTGCCAGCAGTGGGGGCTGGAAGCAGTACTTC. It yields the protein CASSGGWKQYF.

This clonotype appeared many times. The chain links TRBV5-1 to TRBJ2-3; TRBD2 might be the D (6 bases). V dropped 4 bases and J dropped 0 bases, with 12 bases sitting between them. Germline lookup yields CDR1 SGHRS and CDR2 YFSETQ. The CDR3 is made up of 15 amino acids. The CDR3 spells CASSPLASSTDTQYF. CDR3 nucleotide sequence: TGCGCCAGCAGCCCACTAGCATCTAGCACAGATACGCAGTATTTT.

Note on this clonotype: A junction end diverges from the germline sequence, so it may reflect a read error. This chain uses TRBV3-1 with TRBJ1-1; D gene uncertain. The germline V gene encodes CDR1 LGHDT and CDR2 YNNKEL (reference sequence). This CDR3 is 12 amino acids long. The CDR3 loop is CASSHDRAGCFF. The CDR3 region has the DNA TGTGCCAGCAGCCATGATAGAGCCGGGTGCTTTTTT.

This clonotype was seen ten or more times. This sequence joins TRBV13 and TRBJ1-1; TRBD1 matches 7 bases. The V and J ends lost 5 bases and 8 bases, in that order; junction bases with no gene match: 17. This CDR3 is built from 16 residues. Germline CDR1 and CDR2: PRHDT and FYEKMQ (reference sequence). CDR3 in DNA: TGTGCCAGCAGCCGTTTCGGCCTCCGACAGGGAGGGGAAGCTTTCTTT. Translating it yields CASSRFGLRQGGEAFF.

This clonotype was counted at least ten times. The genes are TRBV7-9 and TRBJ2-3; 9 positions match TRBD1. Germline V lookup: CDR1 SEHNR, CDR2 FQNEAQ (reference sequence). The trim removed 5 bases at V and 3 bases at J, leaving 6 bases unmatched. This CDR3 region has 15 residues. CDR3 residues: CASSAQGAATDTQYF. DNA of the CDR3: TGTGCCAGCAGCGCACAGGGGGCGGCGACAGATACGCAGTATTTT.

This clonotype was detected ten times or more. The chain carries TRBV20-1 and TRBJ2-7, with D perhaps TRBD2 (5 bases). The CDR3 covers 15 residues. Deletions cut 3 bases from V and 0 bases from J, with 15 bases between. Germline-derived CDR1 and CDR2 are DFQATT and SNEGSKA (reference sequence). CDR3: CSARAGHLSSYEQYF. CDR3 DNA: TGCAGTGCTAGGGCGGGTCATTTATCCTCCTACGAGCAGTACTTC.

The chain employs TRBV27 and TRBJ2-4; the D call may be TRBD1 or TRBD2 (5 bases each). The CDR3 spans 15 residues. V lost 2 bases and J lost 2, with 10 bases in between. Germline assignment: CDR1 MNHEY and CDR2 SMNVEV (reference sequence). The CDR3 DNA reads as TGTGCCAGCAGTTTACAGGGAGTGACCAAAAACATTCAGTACTTC. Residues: CASSLQGVTKNIQYF.

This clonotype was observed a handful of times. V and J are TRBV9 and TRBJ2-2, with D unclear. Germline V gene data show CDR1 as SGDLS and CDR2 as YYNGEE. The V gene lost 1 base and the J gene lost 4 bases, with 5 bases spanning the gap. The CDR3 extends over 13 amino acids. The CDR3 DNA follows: TGTGCCAGCAGCGTAACCCCCACCGGGGAGCTGTTTTTT. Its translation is CASSVTPTGELFF.

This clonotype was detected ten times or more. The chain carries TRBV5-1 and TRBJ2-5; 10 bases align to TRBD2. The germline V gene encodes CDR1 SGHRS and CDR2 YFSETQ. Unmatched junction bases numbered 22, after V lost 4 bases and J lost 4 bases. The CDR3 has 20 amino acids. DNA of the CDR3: TGCGCCAGCAGCGTCCCCCTAGCGGGAGTTTTTCGGAATGACCTAGAGACCCAGTACTTC. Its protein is CASSVPLAGVFRNDLETQYF.

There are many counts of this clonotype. Here the CDR3 reads CASSPGDTNYGYTF. The DNA for the CDR3 is TGTGCCAGCTCACCAGGGGATACTAACTATGGCTACACCTTC. The rearrangement uses TRBV18 and TRBJ1-2, with D hard to call. Between the trimmed V and J ends, which lost 2 bases and 0 bases, there was a span of 7 bases. Germline CDR1 reads KGHSH; CDR2 reads LQKENI. This CDR3 spans 14 amino acids.

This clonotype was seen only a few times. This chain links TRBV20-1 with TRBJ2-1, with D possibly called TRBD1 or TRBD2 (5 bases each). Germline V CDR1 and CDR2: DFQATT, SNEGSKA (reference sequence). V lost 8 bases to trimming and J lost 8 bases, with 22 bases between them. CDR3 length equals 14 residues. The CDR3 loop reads CSPLTGPHRDEQFF. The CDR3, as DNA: TGCAGTCCTCTCACGGGACCCCATCGAGATGAGCAGTTCTTC.